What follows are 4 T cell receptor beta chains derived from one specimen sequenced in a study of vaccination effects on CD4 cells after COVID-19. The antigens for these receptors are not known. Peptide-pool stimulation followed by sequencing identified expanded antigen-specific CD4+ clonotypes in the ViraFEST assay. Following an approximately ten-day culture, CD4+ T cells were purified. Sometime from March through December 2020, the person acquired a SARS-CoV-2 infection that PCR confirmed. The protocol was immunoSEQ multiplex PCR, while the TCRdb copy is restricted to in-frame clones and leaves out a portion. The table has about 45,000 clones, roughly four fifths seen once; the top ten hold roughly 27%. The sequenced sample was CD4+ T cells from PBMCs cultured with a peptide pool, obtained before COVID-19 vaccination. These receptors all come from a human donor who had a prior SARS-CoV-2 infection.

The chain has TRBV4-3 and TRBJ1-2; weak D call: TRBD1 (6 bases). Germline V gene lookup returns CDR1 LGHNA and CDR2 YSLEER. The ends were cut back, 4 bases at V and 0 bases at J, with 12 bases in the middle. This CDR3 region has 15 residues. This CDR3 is CASSRTEFTNYGYTF. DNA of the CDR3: TGCGCCAGCAGCCGGACAGAGTTTACTAACTATGGCTACACCTTC.

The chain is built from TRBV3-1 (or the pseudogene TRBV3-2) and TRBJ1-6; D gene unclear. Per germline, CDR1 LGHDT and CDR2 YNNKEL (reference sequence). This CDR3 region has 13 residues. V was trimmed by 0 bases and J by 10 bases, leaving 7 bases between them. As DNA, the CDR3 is TGTGCCAGCAGCCAAGACTACGGGTCACCCCTCCACTTT. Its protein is CASSQDYGSPLHF.

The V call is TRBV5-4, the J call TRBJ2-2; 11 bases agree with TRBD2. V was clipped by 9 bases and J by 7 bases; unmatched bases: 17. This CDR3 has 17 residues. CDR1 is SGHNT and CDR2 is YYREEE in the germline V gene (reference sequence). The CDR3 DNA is TGTGCCACCGCTCGACGGGTTAGCGGGGGGGCGATCGGGGAGCTGTTTTTT. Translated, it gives CATARRVSGGAIGELFF.

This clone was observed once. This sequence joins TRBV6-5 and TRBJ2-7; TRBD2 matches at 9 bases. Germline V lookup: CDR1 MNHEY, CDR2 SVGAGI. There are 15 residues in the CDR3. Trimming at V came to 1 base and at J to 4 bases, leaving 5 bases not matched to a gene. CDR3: CASSYLGRGGYEQYF. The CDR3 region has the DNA TGTGCCAGCAGTTACTTAGGGCGGGGGGGATACGAGCAGTACTTC.